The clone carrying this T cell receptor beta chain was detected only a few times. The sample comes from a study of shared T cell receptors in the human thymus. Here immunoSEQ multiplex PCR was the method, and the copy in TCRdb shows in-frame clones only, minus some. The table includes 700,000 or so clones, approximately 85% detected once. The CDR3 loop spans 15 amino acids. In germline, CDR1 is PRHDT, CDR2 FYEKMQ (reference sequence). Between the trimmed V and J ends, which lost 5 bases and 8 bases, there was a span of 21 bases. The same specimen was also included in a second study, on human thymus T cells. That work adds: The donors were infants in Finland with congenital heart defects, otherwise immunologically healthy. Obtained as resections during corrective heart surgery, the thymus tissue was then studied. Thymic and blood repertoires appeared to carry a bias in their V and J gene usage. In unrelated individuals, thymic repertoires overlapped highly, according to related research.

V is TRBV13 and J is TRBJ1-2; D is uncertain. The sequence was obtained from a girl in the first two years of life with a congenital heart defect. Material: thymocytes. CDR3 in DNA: TGTGCCAGCAGCCGCAGTGGCGGCACCCTAGACGGCTACACCTTC. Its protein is CASSRSGGTLDGYTF.